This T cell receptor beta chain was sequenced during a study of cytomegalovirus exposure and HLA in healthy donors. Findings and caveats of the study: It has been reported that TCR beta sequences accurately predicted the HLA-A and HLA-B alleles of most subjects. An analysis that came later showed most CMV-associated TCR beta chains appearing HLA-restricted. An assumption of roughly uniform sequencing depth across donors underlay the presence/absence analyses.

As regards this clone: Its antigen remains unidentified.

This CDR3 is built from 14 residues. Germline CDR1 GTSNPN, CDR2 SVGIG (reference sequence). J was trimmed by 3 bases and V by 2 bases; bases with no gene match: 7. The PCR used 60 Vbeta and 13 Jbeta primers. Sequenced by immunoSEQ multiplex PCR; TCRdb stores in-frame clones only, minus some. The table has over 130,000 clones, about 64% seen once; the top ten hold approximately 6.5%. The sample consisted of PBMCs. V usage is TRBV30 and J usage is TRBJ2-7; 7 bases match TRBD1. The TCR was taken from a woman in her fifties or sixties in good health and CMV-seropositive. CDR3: CAWSLPGQFYEQYF. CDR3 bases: TGTGCCTGGAGTCTACCGGGACAGTTCTACGAGCAGTACTTC.